Detailed here is one T cell receptor (beta chain). As yet, its antigen is unknown. The data are from a study of cytomegalovirus exposure and HLA in healthy donors. Whole-study results and caveats: Rarity marked most TCR sequences, yet some public TCRs occurred in many donors. Earlier results showed most TCR beta V segments being productive about 87% or about 30% of the time. Among TCR beta chains, those listed as cytomegalovirus-associated numbered about 160. The CMV antigen specificity of a few CMV-associated chains was confirmed through in vitro analysis.

This CDR3 is built from 12 residues. Between the trimmed V and J ends, which lost 5 bases and 7 bases, there was a span of 12 bases. Germline CDR1 reads MDHEN; CDR2 reads SYDVKM. 13 Jbeta primers and 60 Vbeta primers were used for the PCR. Using immunoSEQ multiplex PCR, the repertoire was profiled, and TCRdb retains in-frame clones only, with some absent. The table shows around 130,000 clones, with about 81% occurring only once. The sample taken for sequencing was PBMCs. The clonotype comes from a man aged 40-50 years in good health and CMV-seronegative. This chain uses TRBV28 with TRBJ2-7; possibly TRBD1 for D (5 bases). CDR3 bases: TGTGCCAGCAGTCTACAGGTCGGTGAGCAGTACTTC. Protein: CASSLQVGEQYF. Full variable domain (outside the CDR3, taken from reference TRBV28 and TRBJ2-7): DVKVTQSSRYLVKRTGEKVFLECVQDMDHENMFWYRQDPGLGLRLIYFSYDVKMKEKGDIPEGYSVSREKKERFSLILESASTNQTSMYLCASSLQVGEQYFGPGTRLTVT.